The source of this TCR beta chain is a study of blood T cell repertoires in COVID-19. In the study overall: Samples representing acute and convalescent COVID-19 were sourced from the United States, Italy and Spain. PBMCs, B-cell-depleted T cells, or T cells were the source of the cDNA or gDNA that made up the material.

Authors' processing steps: Cell counts per sample came from amplifying reference gene primers. Assay used: immunoSEQ multiplex PCR; TCRdb lists only in-frame clones, some missing. That table is the source of V, J and clone size, and D and trimming were worked out from the DNA. The sample holds fewer than 250,000 clones, 84% seen once. The CDR3 spans 16 residues. Unmatched junction bases numbered 5, after V lost 6 bases and J lost 0 bases. Germline values: CDR1 SNHLY, CDR2 FYNNEI. Sequencing was done on a sample of peripheral blood. This TCR derives from a human donor in a cohort sampled during active COVID-19. The V gene is TRBV2, the J gene TRBJ2-7; 13 bases are a match to TRBD2. CDR3 nucleotides: TGTGCCAGCAGCGTTGGGACTAGCGGGAACTCCTACGAGCAGTACTTC. Translated: CASSVGTSGNSYEQYF.